The 3 T cell receptor beta chains given below trace back to one sample, sequenced in a study of T cell responses to AZD1222 COVID-19 vaccine. Sequenced by immunoSEQ multiplex PCR; TCRdb stores in-frame clones only, minus some. The profile covers about 39,000 clones, with about 88% appearing a single time and approximately 27% taken by the ten largest. The sample consisted of peripheral blood, taken 28 days after the second dose of the MenACWY control vaccine. The receptors come from an adult who received the MenACWY meningococcal vaccine as a control.

The chain has TRBV18 and TRBJ1-6; 8 positions match TRBD1. J was trimmed by 9 bases and V by 3 bases; bases with no gene match: 7. CDR1 KGHSH and CDR2 LQKENI come from the germline V gene. The CDR3 has 15 amino acids. CDR3 sequence (DNA): TGTGCCAGCTCACCCTCAGGACAGGGAAGTTCACCCCTCCACTTT. This translates into CASSPSGQGSSPLHF.

The chain carries TRBV6-5 and TRBJ2-1, with D maybe TRBD1 (6 bases). The CDR3 has 15 residues. The germline gives CDR1 MNHEY, CDR2 SVGAGI. Trimming removed 7 bases from V and 0 bases from J, with 13 bases in between. CDR3 nucleotide sequence: TGTGCCAGCAAACTTGACAGGACCTCCTACAATGAGCAGTTCTTC. It yields the protein CASKLDRTSYNEQFF.

The gene calls are TRBV12-5 and TRBJ1-2; D gene unclear. Germline lookup yields CDR1 LGHNT and CDR2 FRNRAP. V shed 0 bases and J shed 4 bases, with 6 bases lying between them. The CDR3 sequence is 13 residues long. The CDR3 bases are TGTGCTAGTGGTTTGGTCGGCAGCTATGGCTACACCTTC. Amino acid sequence: CASGLVGSYGYTF.